This TCR beta chain comes out of a study of blood T cell repertoires in COVID-19 (dated by TCRdb to 2019 to 2021). A note on the overall study: Samples covering the acute and convalescent phases of COVID-19 were provided by collaborators in the United States, Italy and Spain. The repertoires were released in a freely available public database intended as a resource for research on the immune response to SARS-CoV-2. Nearly every sample came with metadata listing a de-identified subject ID, COVID-19 status, age in years and sex. The samples were drawn from two sources: the first 160 participants of the ongoing ImmuneRACE study, and 1,254 subjects contributed by 6 global collaborators. Where available, HLA class I and class II types were taken from metadata supplied by the sample provider and were not determined by assay-based typing. Subjects who had been exposed to COVID-19, were actively infected with it, or had recovered from it provided the deeply sampled blood TCRbeta repertoires that made up the dataset. The prospective study material was composed of cDNA or gDNA derived from T cells, B-cell-depleted T cells, or PBMCs. Broader findings and caveats from the paper: Clinical and demographic metadata were provided uncurated, with the amount varying by source and participant.

Whole blood was collected in K2EDTA tubes by collaborating institutions according to the institutions' own protocols. Collaborator samples were shipped for TCRbeta analysis as frozen whole blood, isolated PBMCs, or DNA extracted from either sample type. Worth noting for this clone: Its antigen has not been determined. No clone much larger than this one lies a single base away; base qualities are absent.

TCRbeta CDR3 regions were amplified from genomic DNA using the immunoSEQ Assay, a bias-controlled multiplex PCR. Regarding the original processing steps: Within the assay, amplification of reference gene primers was used to estimate how many nucleated cells each sample contained. Sequence reads were collapsed and filtered to measure the absolute abundance of every unique TCRbeta CDR3 rearrangement. Productive Simpson clonality was computed per sample as the square root of Simpson's diversity index over productive rearrangements. Held by TCRdb, this immuneACCESS table contains in-frame sequences only and omits some clones. Under half of the omission traces to an unresolved V gene where checked; the cause of the rest is unknown. That table supplies the V and J calls and clone size; D and trimming were determined from the DNA. The sample records roughly 59,000 clones, approximately 80% of which are singletons. The top ten clonotypes cover around a tenth of the sample.

This clonotype was sampled from a human donor in a cohort sampled during active COVID-19. The sequenced sample was peripheral blood.

The CDR3 loop reads CASSPSDRPNYGYTF. The DNA sequence reads TGTGCCAGCAGCCCCAGCGACCGGCCGAACTATGGCTACACCTTC. The sequence links TRBV3-1 (or the pseudogene TRBV3-2) to TRBJ1-2, with an unclear D gene assignment. CDR1 and CDR2 are drawn from the germline V gene (reference sequence): LGHDT, YNNKEL. Relative to germline, V is 4 bases shorter and J is 2 bases shorter, with 14 bases between their ends. Reading from cysteine to phenylalanine, the CDR3 counts 15 amino acids. Only CDR3 DNA remains: 45 bases, in frame from the first base.